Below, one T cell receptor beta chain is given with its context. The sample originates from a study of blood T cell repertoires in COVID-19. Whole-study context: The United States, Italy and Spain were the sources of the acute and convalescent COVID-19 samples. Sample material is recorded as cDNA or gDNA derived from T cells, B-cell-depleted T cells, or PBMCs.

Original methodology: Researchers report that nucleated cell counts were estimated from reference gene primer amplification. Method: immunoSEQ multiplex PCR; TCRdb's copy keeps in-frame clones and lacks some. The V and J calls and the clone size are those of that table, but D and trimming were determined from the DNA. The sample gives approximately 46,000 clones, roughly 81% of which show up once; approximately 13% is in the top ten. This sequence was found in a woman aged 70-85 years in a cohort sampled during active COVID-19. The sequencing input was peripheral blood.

CDR3 sequence reads: CASSPRNTGAQGQPQHF. The DNA for the CDR3 is TGTGCCAGCTCACCGCGCAATACAGGGGCTCAAGGTCAGCCCCAGCATTTT. The chain carries TRBV18 and TRBJ1-5, with 7 bases matching TRBD1. Looked up from germline, CDR1 is KGHSH and CDR2 is LQKENI. Trimming at V came to 3 bases and at J to 6 bases, leaving 14 bases not matched to a gene. CDR3 size: 17 residues.